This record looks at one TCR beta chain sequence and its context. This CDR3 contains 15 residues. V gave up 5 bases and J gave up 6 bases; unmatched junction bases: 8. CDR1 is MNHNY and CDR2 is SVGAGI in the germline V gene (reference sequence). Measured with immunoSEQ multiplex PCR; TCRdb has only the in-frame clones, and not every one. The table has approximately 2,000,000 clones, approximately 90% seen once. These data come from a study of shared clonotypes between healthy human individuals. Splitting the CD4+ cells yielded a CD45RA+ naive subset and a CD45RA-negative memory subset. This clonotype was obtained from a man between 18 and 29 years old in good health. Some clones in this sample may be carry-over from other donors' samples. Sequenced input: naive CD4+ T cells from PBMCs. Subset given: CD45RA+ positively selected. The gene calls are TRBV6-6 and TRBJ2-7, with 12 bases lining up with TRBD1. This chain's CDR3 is CASSPPGQGASEQYF. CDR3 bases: TGTGCCAGCAGTCCCCCGGGACAGGGGGCGTCCGAGCAGTACTTC.